This is a list of T cell receptor beta chains from one sample in a study of shared clonotypes between healthy human individuals. Clones were sequenced by immunoSEQ multiplex PCR, and TCRdb holds only the in-frame ones, with some missing. The sample holds around 990,000 clones, 60% to 85% seen once. Source material: memory CD4+ T cells from PBMCs. These receptor sequences come from a man aged 18-30 years in good health. Some clones in this sample may be carry-over from other donors' samples. The CDR3 runs from the conserved cysteine through the conserved F or W. The D gene is left open where the match is weak. Not all rows give a size; the values are once, few, many and, for expanded clones, a class.

V gene,D gene,clone size,J gene,CDR3 protein,CDR3 DNA
TRBV14,.,.,TRBJ1-1,CASSQDPPGITEAFF,TGTGCCAGCAGCCAAGATCCGCCGGGGATTACTGAAGCTTTCTTT
TRBV29-1,.,.,TRBJ2-6,CSVGGTGANVLTF,TGCAGCGTTGGGGGAACTGGGGCCAACGTCCTGACTTTC
TRBV30,.,few,TRBJ1-3,CAWSRGRGSGNTIYF,TGTGCCTGGTCGCGGGGTAGAGGATCTGGAAACACCATATATTTT
TRBV5-4,TRBD1,.,TRBJ2-7,CASSLGQGRDEQYF,TGTGCCAGCAGCTTGGGACAGGGTCGGGACGAGCAGTACTTC
TRBV5-6,TRBD1,few,TRBJ1-2,CASSLAGGGYTF,TGTGCCAGCAGCTTGGCAGGGGGCGGCTACACCTTC
TRBV4-2,TRBD2,.,TRBJ2-7,CASSQDPGLAGGEQYF,TGTGCCAGCAGCCAAGACCCGGGACTAGCGGGAGGGGAGCAGTACTTC
TRBV4-1,TRBD2,few,TRBJ2-2,CASSQDRPGGGNTGELFF,TGCGCCAGCAGCCAAGACCGTCCGGGAGGTGGTAACACCGGGGAGCTGTTTTTT
TRBV15,.,few,TRBJ1-2,CATSSGVGYGYTF,TGTGCCACCAGTTCAGGGGTAGGCTATGGCTACACCTTC
TRBV5-6,.,few,TRBJ1-4,CASSLGSGKTATNEKLFF,TGTGCCAGCAGCTTGGGTAGCGGAAAGACCGCAACTAATGAAAAACTGTTTTTT
TRBV4-1,.,.,TRBJ2-7,CASSQGVRISYEQYF,TGCGCCAGCAGCCAAGGGGTCAGGATTTCCTACGAGCAGTACTTC
TRBV29-1,.,.,TRBJ1-3,CSVALGGNTIYF,TGCAGCGTTGCGCTAGGGGGAAACACCATATATTTT
TRBV5-1,.,.,TRBJ2-7,CASSGTAAYEQYF,TGCGCCAGCAGCGGTACAGCGGCCTACGAGCAGTACTTC
TRBV5-4,.,.,TRBJ2-5,CASSLGSGRQETQYF,TGTGCCAGCAGCTTGGGTTCAGGGAGGCAAGAGACCCAGTACTTC
TRBV2,TRBD1,.,TRBJ1-5,CASTRDRGEAQHF,TGTGCCAGCACAAGGGACAGGGGTGAAGCCCAGCATTTT
TRBV5-1,TRBD1,.,TRBJ2-2,CASSAGDRGLPGELFF,TGCGCCAGCAGTGCGGGTGACAGGGGGCTCCCCGGGGAGCTGTTTTTT
TRBV6-5,.,.,TRBJ2-7,CATRQAYEQYF,TGTGCCACCCGACAGGCCTACGAGCAGTACTTC
TRBV28,.,.,TRBJ1-4,CASTAGGGREKLFF,TGTGCCAGCACCGCCGGGGGGGGAAGGGAAAAACTGTTTTTT
TRBV4-3,.,.,TRBJ1-1,CASSQVPGAYTEAFF,TGCGCCAGCAGCCAAGTTCCGGGGGCCTATACTGAAGCTTTCTTT
TRBV5-1,TRBD1,once,TRBJ2-2,CAGSSGQGSTGELFF,TGCGCCGGCAGCTCGGGACAGGGTTCCACCGGGGAGCTGTTTTTT
TRBV27,TRBD1,.,TRBJ2-1,CASSLSWGQGPYNEQFF,TGTGCCAGCAGTTTATCATGGGGACAGGGACCATACAATGAGCAGTTCTTC
TRBV27,.,.,TRBJ1-2,CASREGSLLGYTF,TGTGCCAGCAGGGAGGGGTCCCTGCTTGGCTACACCTTC
TRBV5-4,.,.,TRBJ2-7,CASSLEASSGMDEQYF,TGTGCCAGCAGCTTGGAGGCTAGCTCTGGGATGGACGAGCAGTACTTC
TRBV28,.,.,TRBJ1-2,CASSYQGYGGYTF,TGTGCCAGCAGCTATCAGGGTTACGGCGGCTACACCTTC
TRBV15,TRBD2,.,TRBJ2-7,CATSPGLAGSYEQYF,TGTGCCACCAGCCCAGGACTAGCGGGTTCCTACGAGCAGTACTTC
TRBV11-2,TRBD1,.,TRBJ1-2,CASSLGTGSGYTF,TGTGCCAGCAGCTTAGGGACAGGGAGCGGCTACACCTTC
TRBV4-1,TRBD2,.,TRBJ2-3,CASSQGSSGGGLTDTQYF,TGCGCCAGCAGCCAAGGATCGTCGGGGGGAGGCCTCACAGATACGCAGTATTTT
TRBV30,.,few,TRBJ1-6,CAWRSSYNSPLHF,TGTGCCTGGAGGAGCTCCTATAATTCACCCCTCCACTTT
TRBV5-1,.,few,TRBJ2-2,CASSFGGLNTGELFF,TGCGCCAGCAGCTTCGGGGGCTTGAACACCGGGGAGCTGTTTTTT
TRBV5-4,.,.,TRBJ1-5,CASSLGGANQPQHF,TGTGCCAGCAGCTTGGGAGGGGCCAATCAGCCCCAGCATTTT
TRBV7-2,.,.,TRBJ2-3,CASTNTDTQYF,TGTGCCAGCACGAACACAGATACGCAGTATTTT
TRBV30,TRBD2,.,TRBJ2-7,CAWGSGIDPYEQYF,TGTGCCTGGGGTAGCGGGATCGACCCCTACGAGCAGTACTTC
TRBV28,.,.,TRBJ1-2,CATGSGYGYTF,TGTGCCACTGGGTCCGGCTATGGCTACACCTTC
TRBV7-2,.,.,TRBJ2-7,CASSLNGGGEMEQYF,TGTGCCAGCAGCTTAAACGGGGGTGGAGAGATGGAGCAGTACTTC
TRBV30,.,.,TRBJ2-1,CAWSGGNRLVGRSSDSYNEQFF,TGTGCCTGGAGTGGGGGGAACAGGCTAGTTGGCCGGTCTAGCGACTCCTACAATGAGCAGTTCTTC
TRBV9,.,.,TRBJ2-7,CASSATPGAYEQYF,TGTGCCAGCAGCGCAACGCCGGGAGCCTACGAGCAGTACTTC
TRBV10-1,.,.,TRBJ2-3,CASSEMGSGTDTQYF,TGCGCCAGCAGTGAGATGGGTAGCGGCACAGATACGCAGTATTTT
TRBV25-1,.,.,TRBJ2-3,CASSEFQGNTDTQYF,TGTGCCAGCAGTGAATTCCAGGGGAACACAGATACGCAGTATTTT
TRBV28,.,.,TRBJ2-5,CASSTPFKKETQYF,TGTGCCAGCAGCACACCCTTCAAAAAAGAGACCCAGTACTTC
TRBV7-7,.,.,TRBJ2-2,CASSLGSNTGELFF,TGTGCCAGCAGCTTAGGGTCGAACACCGGGGAGCTGTTTTTT